This T cell receptor beta chain is drawn from a study of blood T cell repertoires in COVID-19. Profiling relied on immunoSEQ multiplex PCR, and the TCRdb table lists in-frame clones only, not all of them. The sample includes roughly 100,000 clones, about nine tenths seen only once; the top ten take 3.5% to 4.5%. This clone has a single count. At one end the junction does not follow the germline gene, possibly because of a read error. This CDR3 has 16 residues. In germline, CDR1 is SNHLY, CDR2 FYNNEI. Sequenced input: peripheral blood. The receptor was isolated from a man between 18 and 35 years old with acute or convalescent COVID-19. This chain uses TRBV2 with TRBJ1-2; D unresolved. The CDR3 bases are TGTGCCAGCAGTGCCCGCCCCCCTACTCTTAACTATGGCTGCACCTTC. Translation: CASSARPPTLNYGCTF.